These T cell receptor beta chains were read from a single sample in a study of CD8+CD57+ T cells in acquired aplastic anemia. TCRdb re-called the reads with MiXCR, one entry per CDR3 protein. The sample contains 180,000 or so distinct CDR3 sequences, about half of which appear only once. Sequencing was carried out using sorted CD4+, CD8+, or CD8+CD57+ T cells (not recorded which) from PBMCs. The receptors here all came from a human donor with aplastic anemia. CDR3s include the opening cysteine and the closing phenylalanine or tryptophan.

v_call	j_call	cdr3_aa
TRBV7-2	TRBJ2-1	CASSPRPGRENEQFF
TRBV5-6	TRBJ2-1	CASSDSRGSYNEQFF
TRBV24-1	TRBJ1-3	CATKAKNTIYF
TRBV20-1	TRBJ2-5	CSASDERGVGETQYF
TRBV5-1	TRBJ1-1	CASKPGQPMNTEAFF
TRBV5-4	TRBJ2-3	CASSRGHTDTQYF
TRBV5-1	TRBJ2-1	CASSPWSSGSSYNEQFF
TRBV5-6	TRBJ2-1	CASSRASGDFYNEQFF
TRBV20-1	TRBJ2-3	CSAIGLSTDTQYF
TRBV7-2	TRBJ2-7	CASTLVVGEQYF
TRBV27	TRBJ2-5	CASSQGTGRGETQYF
TRBV10-3	TRBJ2-7	CAISEPQAPRRQYF
TRBV15	TRBJ2-5	CATSRDRLGIETQYF
TRBV20-1	TRBJ2-7	CSARRTSGGYGQYF
TRBV7-6	TRBJ2-5	CASSEPGQGRETQYF
TRBV3-1	TRBJ2-1	CASSRTSGLLRNEQFF
TRBV7-8	TRBJ2-5	CASSLVSGETQYF
TRBV19	TRBJ2-5	CASSIGGLGQETQYF
TRBV10-2	TRBJ2-7	CASSAPGLAASHEQYF
TRBV7-2	TRBJ2-7	CASSFRLGSFHEQYF
TRBV19	TRBJ2-5	CASRTSGRTQETQYF
TRBV20-1	TRBJ1-2	CSARNTWPYGYTF
TRBV7-8	TRBJ1-3	CASSLVAGGNTIYF
TRBV20-1	TRBJ1-1	CSAPTNRAAFF
TRBV6-1	TRBJ1-1	CASRGTVGAVTAEAFF
TRBV5-5	TRBJ1-5	CASSLRASNQPQHF
TRBV5-1	TRBJ2-2	CASRVAGADTGELFF
TRBV19	TRBJ1-2	CASQFLSAGMSYGYTF
TRBV7-6	TRBJ2-3	CASSLLAGEITDTQYF
TRBV20-1	TRBJ1-6	CSANGVRSPLHF
TRBV10-1	TRBJ2-7	CARGGGYEQYF
TRBV24-1	TRBJ2-5	CATSDSTGPQETQYF
TRBV7-8	TRBJ1-2	CASSLASRQTDGYTF
TRBV10-1	TRBJ2-1	CASLGIAAYNEQFF
TRBV11-2	TRBJ1-6	CASSLGQINSPLHF
TRBV20-1	TRBJ2-7	CSAPPARRVDPYEQYF
TRBV7-9	TRBJ1-5	CASSLPGEPQHF
TRBV7-8	TRBJ2-1	CASSRGTGVRNEQFF
TRBV11-1	TRBJ2-1	CASSLRGGARNEQFF
TRBV20-1	TRBJ2-2	CSARLGTTGELFF
TRBV9	TRBJ2-2	CASSVYLVTGELFF
TRBV2	TRBJ2-5	CASLDRQTQYF
TRBV7-6	TRBJ2-7	CASSAAGTYEQYF
TRBV7-8	TRBJ1-6	CASSSTGLHSPLHF
TRBV10-3	TRBJ2-7	CAISAAGTAGEQYF
TRBV7-9	TRBJ1-6	CASSLGSSYNSPLHF
TRBV7-2	TRBJ1-5	CASSLEPGQPQHF
TRBV18	TRBJ2-5	CASSPPEGSETQYF
TRBV25-1	TRBJ1-6	CASSARPTGTTNSPLHF
TRBV19	TRBJ2-7	CASSMRRQGLYEQYF
TRBV7-8	TRBJ1-2	CASVGRYYGYTF
TRBV19	TRBJ1-2	CASRAGQANYGYTF
TRBV12-3/TRBV12-4	TRBJ1-4	CASGGQGATNEKLFF
TRBV14	TRBJ1-1	CASTRDRDNTEAFF
TRBV10-3	TRBJ1-6	CAISNRDLPNSPLHF
TRBV24-1	TRBJ1-2	CATSDPRVNYGYTF